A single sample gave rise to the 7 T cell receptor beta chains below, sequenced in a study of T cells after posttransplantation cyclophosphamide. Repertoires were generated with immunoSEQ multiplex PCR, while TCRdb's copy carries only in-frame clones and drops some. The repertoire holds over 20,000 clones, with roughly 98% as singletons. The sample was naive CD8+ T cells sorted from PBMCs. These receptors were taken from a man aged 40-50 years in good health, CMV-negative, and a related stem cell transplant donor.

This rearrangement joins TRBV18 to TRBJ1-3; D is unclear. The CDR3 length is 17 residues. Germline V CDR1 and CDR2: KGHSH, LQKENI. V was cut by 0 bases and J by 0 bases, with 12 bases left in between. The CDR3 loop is CASSPPNQARSGNTIYF. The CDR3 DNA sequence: TGTGCCAGCTCACCACCGAACCAGGCGCGCTCTGGAAACACCATATATTTT.

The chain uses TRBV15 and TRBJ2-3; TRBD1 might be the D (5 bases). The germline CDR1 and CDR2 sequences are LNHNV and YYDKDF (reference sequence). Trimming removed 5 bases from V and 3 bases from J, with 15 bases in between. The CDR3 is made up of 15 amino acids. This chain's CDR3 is CATSRQQRETDTQYF. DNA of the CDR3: TGTGCCACCAGCCGACAGCAACGAGAGACAGATACGCAGTATTTT. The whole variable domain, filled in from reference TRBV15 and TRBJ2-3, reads DAMVIQNPRYQVTQFGKPVTLSCSQTLNHNVMYWYQQKSSQAPKLLFHYYDKDFNNEADTPDNFQSRRPNTSFCFLDIRSPGLGDTAMYLCATSRQQRETDTQYFGPGTRLTVL.

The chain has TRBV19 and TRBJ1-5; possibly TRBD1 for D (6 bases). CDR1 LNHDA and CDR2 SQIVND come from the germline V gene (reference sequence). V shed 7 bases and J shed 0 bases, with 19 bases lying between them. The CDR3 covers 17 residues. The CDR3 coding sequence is TGTGCCAGTACCACCCCTACCGCCAGGGGTAGCAATCAGCCCCAGCATTTT. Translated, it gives CASTTPTARGSNQPQHF.

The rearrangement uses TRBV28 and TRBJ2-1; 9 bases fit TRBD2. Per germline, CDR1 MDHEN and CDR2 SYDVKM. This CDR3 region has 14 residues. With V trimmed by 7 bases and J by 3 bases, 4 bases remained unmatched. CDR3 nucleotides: TGTGCCAGCAAGGTGACTAGCGGCTACAATGAGCAGTTCTTC. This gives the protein CASKVTSGYNEQFF.

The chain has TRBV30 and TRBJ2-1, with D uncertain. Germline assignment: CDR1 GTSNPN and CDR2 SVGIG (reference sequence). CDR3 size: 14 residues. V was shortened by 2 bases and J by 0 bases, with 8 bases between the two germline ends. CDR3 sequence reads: CAWSLSTSYNEQFF. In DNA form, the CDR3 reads TGTGCCTGGAGTCTAAGTACCTCCTACAATGAGCAGTTCTTC.

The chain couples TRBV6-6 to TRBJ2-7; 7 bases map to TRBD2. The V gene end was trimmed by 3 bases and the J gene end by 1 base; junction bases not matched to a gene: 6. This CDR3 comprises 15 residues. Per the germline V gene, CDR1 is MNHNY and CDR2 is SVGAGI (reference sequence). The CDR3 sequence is CASSYRLAESYEQYF. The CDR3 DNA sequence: TGTGCCAGCAGTTATAGGCTAGCGGAGTCCTACGAGCAGTACTTC.

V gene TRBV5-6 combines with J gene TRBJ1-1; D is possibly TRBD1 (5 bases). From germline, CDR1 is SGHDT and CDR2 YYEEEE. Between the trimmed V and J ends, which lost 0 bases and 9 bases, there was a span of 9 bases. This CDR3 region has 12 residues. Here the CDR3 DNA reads TGTGCCAGCAGCTTGGAAAGGGGCAAAGCTTTCTTT. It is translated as CASSLERGKAFF.